This T cell receptor (beta chain) was retrieved from a study of lymphopenia after photon versus proton radiotherapy. CDR3 length equals 15 residues. V dropped 2 bases and J dropped 2 bases, with 11 bases sitting between them. In germline, CDR1 is SGHDN, CDR2 FVKESK. Profiled with immunoSEQ multiplex PCR; TCRdb holds only in-frame clones, not every one. The sample includes over 55,000 clones, around 87% of them seen just once. Regarding the study as a whole: Post-nadir diversity loss with photons came from oligoclonal expansion, particularly CD8+ Temra cells.

Of note for this clone: Its antigen is currently unknown.

The sample was peripheral blood, taken from a patient treated with proton-based radiotherapy. J is TRBJ2-3 and V is TRBV14; D remains unclear. This receptor was taken from a man at least 80 years old with esophageal cancer. The CDR3 DNA reads TGTGCCAGCAGCCAAACCGCGACCGACACAGATACGCAGTATTTT. Translated, it gives CASSQTATDTDTQYF.